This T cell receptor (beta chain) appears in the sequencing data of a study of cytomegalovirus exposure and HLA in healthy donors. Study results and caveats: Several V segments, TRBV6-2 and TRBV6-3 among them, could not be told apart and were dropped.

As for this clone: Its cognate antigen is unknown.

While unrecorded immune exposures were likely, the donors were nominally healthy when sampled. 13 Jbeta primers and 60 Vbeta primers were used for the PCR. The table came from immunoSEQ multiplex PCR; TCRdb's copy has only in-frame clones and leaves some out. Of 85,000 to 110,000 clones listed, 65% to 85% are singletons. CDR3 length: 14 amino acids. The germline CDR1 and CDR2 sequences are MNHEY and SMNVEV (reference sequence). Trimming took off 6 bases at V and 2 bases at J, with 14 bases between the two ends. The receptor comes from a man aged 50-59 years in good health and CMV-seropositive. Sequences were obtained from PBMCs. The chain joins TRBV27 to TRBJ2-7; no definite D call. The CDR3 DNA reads TGTGCCAGCAGACGGCAGACAAACGCCTACGAGCAGTACTTC. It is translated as CASRRQTNAYEQYF.